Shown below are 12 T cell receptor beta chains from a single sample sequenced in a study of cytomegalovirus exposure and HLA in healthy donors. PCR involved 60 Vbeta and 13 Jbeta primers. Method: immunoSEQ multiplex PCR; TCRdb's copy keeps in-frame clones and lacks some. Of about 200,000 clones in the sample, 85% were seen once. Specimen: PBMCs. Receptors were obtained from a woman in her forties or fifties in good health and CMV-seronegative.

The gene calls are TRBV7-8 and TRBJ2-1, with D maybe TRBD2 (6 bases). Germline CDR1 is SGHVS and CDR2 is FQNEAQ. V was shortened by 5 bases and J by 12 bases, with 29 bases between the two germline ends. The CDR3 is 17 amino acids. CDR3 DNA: TGTGCCAGCAGCCCGGACCGGCGGGGACGGACCTACCGGGGGCAGTTCTTC. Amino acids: CASSPDRRGRTYRGQFF.

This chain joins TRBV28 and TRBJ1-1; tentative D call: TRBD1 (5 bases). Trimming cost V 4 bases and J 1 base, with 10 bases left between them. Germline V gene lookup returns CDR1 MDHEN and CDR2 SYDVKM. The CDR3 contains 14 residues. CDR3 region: CASSSPGQNTEAFF. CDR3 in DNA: TGTGCCAGCAGTTCCCCTGGACAGAACACTGAAGCTTTCTTT.

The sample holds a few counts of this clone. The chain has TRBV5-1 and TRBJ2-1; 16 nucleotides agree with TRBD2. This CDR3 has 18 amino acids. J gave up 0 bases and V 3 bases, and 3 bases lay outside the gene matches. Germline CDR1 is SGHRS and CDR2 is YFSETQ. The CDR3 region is CASSSGLAGGSSYNEQFF. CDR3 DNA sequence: TGCGCCAGCAGCTCGGGACTAGCGGGGGGGAGCTCCTACAATGAGCAGTTCTTC.

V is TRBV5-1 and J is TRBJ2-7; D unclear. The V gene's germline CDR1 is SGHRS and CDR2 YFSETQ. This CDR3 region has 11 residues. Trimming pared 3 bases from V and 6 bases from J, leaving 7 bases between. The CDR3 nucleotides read TGCGCCAGCAGCTGGAGTGGCGAGCAGTACTTC. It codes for CASSWSGEQYF. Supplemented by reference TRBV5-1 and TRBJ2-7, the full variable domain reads KAGVTQTPRYLIKTRGQQVTLSCSPISGHRSVSWYQQTPGQGLQFLFEYFSETQRNKGNFPGRFSGRQFSNSRSEMNVSTLELGDSALYLCASSWSGEQYFGPGTRLTVT.

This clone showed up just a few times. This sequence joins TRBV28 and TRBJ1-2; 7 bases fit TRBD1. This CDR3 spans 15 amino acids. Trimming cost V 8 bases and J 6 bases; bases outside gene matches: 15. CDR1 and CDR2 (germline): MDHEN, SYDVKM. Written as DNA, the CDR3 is TGTGCCAGCGATAACCGAGTCAGGGGGGCGAATGGCTACACCTTC. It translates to CASDNRVRGANGYTF.

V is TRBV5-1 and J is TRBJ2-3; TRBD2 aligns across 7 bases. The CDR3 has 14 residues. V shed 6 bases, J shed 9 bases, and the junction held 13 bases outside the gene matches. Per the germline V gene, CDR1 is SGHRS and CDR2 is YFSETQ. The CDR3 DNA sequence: TGCGCCAGCACAATACGCGGGGGAGCAGGAACGCAGTATTTT. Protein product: CASTIRGGAGTQYF.

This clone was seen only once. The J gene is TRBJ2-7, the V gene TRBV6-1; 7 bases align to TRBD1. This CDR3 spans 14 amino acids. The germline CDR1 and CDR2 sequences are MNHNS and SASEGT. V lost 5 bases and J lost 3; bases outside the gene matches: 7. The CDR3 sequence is CASSLRQGLYEQYF. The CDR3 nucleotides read TGTGCCAGCAGTCTGAGACAGGGCCTCTACGAGCAGTACTTC.

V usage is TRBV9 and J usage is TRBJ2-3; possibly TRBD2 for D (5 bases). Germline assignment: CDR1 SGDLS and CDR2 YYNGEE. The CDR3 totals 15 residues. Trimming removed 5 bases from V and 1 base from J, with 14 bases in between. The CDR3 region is CASSHPLGGTDTQYF. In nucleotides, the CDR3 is TGTGCCAGCAGTCACCCCCTCGGGGGCACAGATACGCAGTATTTT. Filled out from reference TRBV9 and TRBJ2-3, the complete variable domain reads DSGVTQTPKHLITATGQRVTLRCSPRSGDLSVYWYQQSLDQGLQFLIQYYNGEERAKGNILERFSAQQFPDLHSELNLSSLELGDSALYFCASSHPLGGTDTQYFGPGTRLTVL.

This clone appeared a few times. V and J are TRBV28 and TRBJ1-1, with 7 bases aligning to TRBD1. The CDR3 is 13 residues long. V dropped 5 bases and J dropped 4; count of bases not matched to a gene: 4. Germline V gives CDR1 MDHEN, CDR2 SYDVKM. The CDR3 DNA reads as TGTGCCAGCAGTACAGGGGCCCTCACTGAAGCTTTCTTT. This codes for CASSTGALTEAFF.

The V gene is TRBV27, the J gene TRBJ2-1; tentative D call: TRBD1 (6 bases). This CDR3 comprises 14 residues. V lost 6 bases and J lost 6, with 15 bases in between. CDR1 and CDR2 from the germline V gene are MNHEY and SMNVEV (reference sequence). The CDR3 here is CASSRGTGSNEQFF. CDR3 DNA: TGTGCCAGCAGCCGGGGAACAGGGAGCAATGAGCAGTTCTTC.

As DNA, the CDR3 is TGTGCCAGCGGTGGCAGAAGCAATCAGCCCCAGCATTTT. This sequence encodes CASGGRSNQPQHF. The chain links TRBV6-5 to TRBJ1-5, with no clear D. The V gene lost 8 bases and the J gene lost 1 base, with 9 bases spanning the gap. Germline assignment: CDR1 MNHEY and CDR2 SVGAGI. The CDR3 spans 13 residues.

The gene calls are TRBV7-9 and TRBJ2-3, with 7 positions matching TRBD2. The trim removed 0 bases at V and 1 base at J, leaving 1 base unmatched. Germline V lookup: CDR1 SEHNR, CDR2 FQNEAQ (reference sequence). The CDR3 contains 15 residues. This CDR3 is CASSLAGRGTDTQYF. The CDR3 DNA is TGTGCCAGCAGCTTAGCGGGGAGGGGCACAGATACGCAGTATTTT.